This entry features one T cell receptor (beta chain) sequence. Its antigen is still unknown. This entry comes from a study of cytomegalovirus exposure and HLA in healthy donors. About the study: About 85 million unique TCRs from HLA-typed donors were held in an early release of data.

PCR was performed using 60 Vbeta and 13 Jbeta primers. The protocol was immunoSEQ multiplex PCR, while the TCRdb copy is restricted to in-frame clones and leaves out a portion. The table includes some 92,000 clones, about 80% detected once. General observations from the study: In vitro experiments confirmed that three CMV-associated chains were specific for CMV antigens. It was reported that the classifier diagnosed cytomegalovirus status with high specificity and sensitivity in both the original and validation cohorts. The sole available immune exposure information was CMV serostatus.

Losses at the gene ends were 6 bases for V and 8 bases for J; bases not matched to a gene: 20. The CDR3 extends over 17 amino acids. Germline V gives CDR1 SGHAT, CDR2 FQNNGV. The sequenced sample was PBMCs. The V gene is TRBV11-2, the J gene TRBJ1-2; 8 positions agree with TRBD1. The TCR originated in a man between 18 and 35 years old in good health and CMV-seropositive. DNA of the CDR3: TGTGCCAGCAGAGCCGTAGTGGTGGGCAGGGGGCGAAAGGGCTACACCTTC. Encoded protein: CASRAVVVGRGRKGYTF.